This TCR beta chain was recorded in a study of beta chain features in type 1 diabetes. Whole-study context: Age and gender were similar between patients and healthy donors, as were cell yields. Regarding the study as a whole: Lower insertion and higher deletion counts appeared at VDJ junctions in type 1 diabetes patients. Any HLA effect on TCRB rearrangement was left unresolved by small sub-analyses.

A remark on this clone: The antigen remains unidentified.

Trimming removed 6 bases at V and 6 bases at J, with 18 bases between. The length of the CDR3 is 13 residues. Per the germline V gene, CDR1 is SQVTM and CDR2 is ANQGSEA. Expressed TCRB transcripts were sequenced after all isolated RNA was converted to cDNA. There were several million reads on average in the naive, central memory and regulatory T cell samples. TCRdb's copy holds only in-frame clones and misses some; the assay was immunoSEQ multiplex PCR. The repertoire holds about 250,000 clones, with approximately 14% as singletons. The sequence was obtained from a woman between 40 and 55 years old in good health. This chain joins TRBV29-1 and TRBJ2-7; D remains ambiguous. The sequencing input was naive CD4+ T cells from blood. The CDR3 coding sequence is TGCAGCGTCTTTTATCCCGACACCACCGAGCAGTACTTC. It translates to CSVFYPDTTEQYF.